This note documents a single T cell receptor beta chain sequence. The data originate from a study of blood T cell repertoires in COVID-19. The CDR3 has 11 residues. Trimming pared 4 bases from V and 12 bases from J, leaving 13 bases between. The germline gives CDR1 PRHDT, CDR2 FYEKMQ (reference sequence). Clones were read by immunoSEQ multiplex PCR, and TCRdb kept only the in-frame ones, dropping some. The repertoire consists of 490,000 or so clones, with 75% to 90% occurring once and the leading ten covering under 9.5%. The sequencing sample was made of PBMCs or T cells enriched from blood (not recorded which). The origin of this receptor is a woman aged 60 to 75 who had recovered from COVID-19. This sequence joins TRBV13 and TRBJ2-7, with D perhaps matching TRBD2 (5 bases). The CDR3 protein is CASSSVGVVYF. The CDR3 DNA sequence: TGTGCCAGCAGCTCAGTCGGGGTTGTGTACTTC.